This T cell receptor (beta chain) appears in the sequencing data of a study of blood T cell repertoires in COVID-19. Looking at the study overall: Sample material is recorded as cDNA or gDNA derived from T cells, B-cell-depleted T cells, or PBMCs.

V trimming: 2 bases; J trimming: 7 bases; junction bases outside the gene matches: 15. The CDR3 is made up of 17 amino acids. Germline CDR1 and CDR2: SGHRS and YFSETQ. The sample holds many counts of this clone. In the study's own analysis: For nucleated cells, counts were estimated from reference gene primer amplification. Only in-frame clones appear in the TCRdb table, and some are missing; sequencing was by immunoSEQ multiplex PCR. D and trimming come from the DNA, and the V and J calls and clone size come from that table. The sample has tens of thousands of clones, about 82% seen once. Sequencing was done on a sample of peripheral blood. The source of this sequence is an older woman with acute or convalescent COVID-19. The chain uses TRBV5-1 and TRBJ2-1; 7 bases align to TRBD2. CDR3 in DNA: TGCGCCAGCAGCTTCCGGTCGAGCGGGGTATTGCTTAATGAGCAGTTCTTC. Its translation is CASSFRSSGVLLNEQFF.